This is a list of T cell receptor beta chains from one sample in a study of blood T cell repertoires in COVID-19. Profiled with immunoSEQ multiplex PCR; TCRdb holds only in-frame clones, not every one. There are 250,000 to 400,000 clones in the sample; roughly 88% occur only once, and 1.6% lies in the top ten. Input material: peripheral blood. These receptors were taken from a woman aged 25 to 39 with COVID-19, enrolled during active disease. Each CDR3 is given with its conserved first and last residue.

V gene	J gene	CDR3 protein
TRBV5-5	TRBJ1-1	CASSPGQGNTEAFF
TRBV5-6	TRBJ1-3	CASRLRGTGFGNTIYF
TRBV5-5	TRBJ2-1	CASSSSGLRNEQFF
TRBV10-2	TRBJ1-5	CASSTPGQGNQPQHF
TRBV3-1/TRBV3-2	TRBJ2-1	CASSAIRLAGGHNEQFF
TRBV6-4	TRBJ2-3	CASSDRAGSSTDTQYF
TRBV5-1	TRBJ1-2	CASSLAGQGDGYTF
TRBV6-1	TRBJ2-2	CASSEAAGSGELFF
TRBV6-2/TRBV6-3	TRBJ2-7	CASSSTRIEQYF
TRBV4-1	TRBJ1-2	CASSQDGQGVYGYTF
TRBV5-1	TRBJ2-7	CASSTGLAGYEQYF
TRBV1	TRBJ1-2	CTSSQVRNRGGLYYGYTF
TRBV10-3	TRBJ1-1	CAISAGGNTEAFF
TRBV21-1	TRBJ1-2	CASSKEVQDNYGYTF
TRBV7-3	TRBJ1-1	CASSPGGRTEAFF